This T cell receptor (beta chain) was found in a study of blood T cell repertoires in COVID-19. About the study: Some COVID-19 samples were acute and others convalescent; all came from the United States, Italy and Spain. From T cells, B-cell-depleted T cells, or PBMCs came the material, which was cDNA or gDNA.

This CDR3 contains 14 residues. Germline V gene lookup returns CDR1 SGDLS and CDR2 YYNGEE. Trimming took 6 bases from V and 4 from J; bases not matched to a gene: 8. In the authors' methods: Nucleated cell counts were estimated from reference gene primer amplification. Sequenced by immunoSEQ multiplex PCR; TCRdb stores in-frame clones only, minus some. V, J and clone size derive from that table, while D and trimming were established from the DNA sequence. The sample holds fewer than 200,000 clones, about four fifths seen once. The V and J genes are TRBV9 and TRBJ1-2, with TRBD1 matching over 8 bases. The sequenced sample consisted of peripheral blood. The receptor comes from a human donor in a cohort sampled during active COVID-19. Here the CDR3 reads CASTLGQGAYGYTF. The CDR3 DNA follows: TGTGCCAGCACCCTAGGGCAGGGGGCCTATGGCTACACCTTC. Full variable domain (outside the CDR3, taken from reference TRBV9 and TRBJ1-2): DSGVTQTPKHLITATGQRVTLRCSPRSGDLSVYWYQQSLDQGLQFLIQYYNGEERAKGNILERFSAQQFPDLHSELNLSSLELGDSALYFCASTLGQGAYGYTFGSGTRLTVV.